This T cell receptor (beta chain) was observed in a study of T-cell memory formation after mild COVID-19. TCRdb passed the 5' RACE reads through MiXCR, listing each CDR3 protein once. This sample carries hundreds of thousands of distinct CDR3 sequences, more than 15% of them seen once, and the ten largest clones take approximately 12%. Study-level results: Unconfirmed was the SARS-CoV-2 specificity of second-wave clones that peaked on day 37.

This clonotype was seen more than once but under ten times. As yet, its antigen is unknown. The receptor comes from an adult woman who had mild COVID-19 (a few samples of this study predate the infection). Cell type and time point are not known. The sequenced sample consisted of PBMCs or a T cell subset sorted from them (not recorded which).

The CDR3 here is CASSPSGVLNLELFEQYF. The DNA for the CDR3 is TGTGCCAGCAGTCCCTCGGGGGTTTTAAATTTGGAACTATTCGAGCAGTACTTC. V and J are TRBV27 and TRBJ2-7; TRBD2 is a possible D gene (6 bases). CDR1 MNHEY and CDR2 SMNVEV come from the germline V gene (reference sequence). This CDR3 spans 18 amino acids. Trimming took 5 bases from V and 6 from J, leaving 29 bases between them.